This T cell receptor (beta chain) was found in a study of blood T cell repertoires in COVID-19. Overall study: Both acute and convalescent COVID-19 samples were obtained from the United States, Italy and Spain. Nucleic acid was either cDNA or gDNA, and it came from T cells, B-cell-depleted T cells, or PBMCs.

Many counts were recorded for this clone. Per the study methods: Amplification from reference gene primers served as the basis for estimated nucleated cell counts. Only in-frame clones appear in the TCRdb table, and some are missing; sequencing was by immunoSEQ multiplex PCR. The V and J calls and the clone size are those of that table, but D and trimming were determined from the DNA. The profile shows approximately 85,000 clones, roughly 86% of them singletons. J gave up 3 bases and V 0 bases, and 5 bases lay outside the gene matches. Germline lookup yields CDR1 MNHEY and CDR2 SVGAGI. This CDR3 contains 15 residues.

V is TRBV6-5 and J is TRBJ2-7; 7 bases agree with TRBD1. The sequence came from a woman aged 80 or older in a cohort sampled during active or convalescent COVID-19. The specimen sequenced was peripheral blood. The CDR3 DNA is TGTGCCAGCAGTTACTCCCCGGGACAGAGCTACGAGCAGTACTTC. Protein product: CASSYSPGQSYEQYF.